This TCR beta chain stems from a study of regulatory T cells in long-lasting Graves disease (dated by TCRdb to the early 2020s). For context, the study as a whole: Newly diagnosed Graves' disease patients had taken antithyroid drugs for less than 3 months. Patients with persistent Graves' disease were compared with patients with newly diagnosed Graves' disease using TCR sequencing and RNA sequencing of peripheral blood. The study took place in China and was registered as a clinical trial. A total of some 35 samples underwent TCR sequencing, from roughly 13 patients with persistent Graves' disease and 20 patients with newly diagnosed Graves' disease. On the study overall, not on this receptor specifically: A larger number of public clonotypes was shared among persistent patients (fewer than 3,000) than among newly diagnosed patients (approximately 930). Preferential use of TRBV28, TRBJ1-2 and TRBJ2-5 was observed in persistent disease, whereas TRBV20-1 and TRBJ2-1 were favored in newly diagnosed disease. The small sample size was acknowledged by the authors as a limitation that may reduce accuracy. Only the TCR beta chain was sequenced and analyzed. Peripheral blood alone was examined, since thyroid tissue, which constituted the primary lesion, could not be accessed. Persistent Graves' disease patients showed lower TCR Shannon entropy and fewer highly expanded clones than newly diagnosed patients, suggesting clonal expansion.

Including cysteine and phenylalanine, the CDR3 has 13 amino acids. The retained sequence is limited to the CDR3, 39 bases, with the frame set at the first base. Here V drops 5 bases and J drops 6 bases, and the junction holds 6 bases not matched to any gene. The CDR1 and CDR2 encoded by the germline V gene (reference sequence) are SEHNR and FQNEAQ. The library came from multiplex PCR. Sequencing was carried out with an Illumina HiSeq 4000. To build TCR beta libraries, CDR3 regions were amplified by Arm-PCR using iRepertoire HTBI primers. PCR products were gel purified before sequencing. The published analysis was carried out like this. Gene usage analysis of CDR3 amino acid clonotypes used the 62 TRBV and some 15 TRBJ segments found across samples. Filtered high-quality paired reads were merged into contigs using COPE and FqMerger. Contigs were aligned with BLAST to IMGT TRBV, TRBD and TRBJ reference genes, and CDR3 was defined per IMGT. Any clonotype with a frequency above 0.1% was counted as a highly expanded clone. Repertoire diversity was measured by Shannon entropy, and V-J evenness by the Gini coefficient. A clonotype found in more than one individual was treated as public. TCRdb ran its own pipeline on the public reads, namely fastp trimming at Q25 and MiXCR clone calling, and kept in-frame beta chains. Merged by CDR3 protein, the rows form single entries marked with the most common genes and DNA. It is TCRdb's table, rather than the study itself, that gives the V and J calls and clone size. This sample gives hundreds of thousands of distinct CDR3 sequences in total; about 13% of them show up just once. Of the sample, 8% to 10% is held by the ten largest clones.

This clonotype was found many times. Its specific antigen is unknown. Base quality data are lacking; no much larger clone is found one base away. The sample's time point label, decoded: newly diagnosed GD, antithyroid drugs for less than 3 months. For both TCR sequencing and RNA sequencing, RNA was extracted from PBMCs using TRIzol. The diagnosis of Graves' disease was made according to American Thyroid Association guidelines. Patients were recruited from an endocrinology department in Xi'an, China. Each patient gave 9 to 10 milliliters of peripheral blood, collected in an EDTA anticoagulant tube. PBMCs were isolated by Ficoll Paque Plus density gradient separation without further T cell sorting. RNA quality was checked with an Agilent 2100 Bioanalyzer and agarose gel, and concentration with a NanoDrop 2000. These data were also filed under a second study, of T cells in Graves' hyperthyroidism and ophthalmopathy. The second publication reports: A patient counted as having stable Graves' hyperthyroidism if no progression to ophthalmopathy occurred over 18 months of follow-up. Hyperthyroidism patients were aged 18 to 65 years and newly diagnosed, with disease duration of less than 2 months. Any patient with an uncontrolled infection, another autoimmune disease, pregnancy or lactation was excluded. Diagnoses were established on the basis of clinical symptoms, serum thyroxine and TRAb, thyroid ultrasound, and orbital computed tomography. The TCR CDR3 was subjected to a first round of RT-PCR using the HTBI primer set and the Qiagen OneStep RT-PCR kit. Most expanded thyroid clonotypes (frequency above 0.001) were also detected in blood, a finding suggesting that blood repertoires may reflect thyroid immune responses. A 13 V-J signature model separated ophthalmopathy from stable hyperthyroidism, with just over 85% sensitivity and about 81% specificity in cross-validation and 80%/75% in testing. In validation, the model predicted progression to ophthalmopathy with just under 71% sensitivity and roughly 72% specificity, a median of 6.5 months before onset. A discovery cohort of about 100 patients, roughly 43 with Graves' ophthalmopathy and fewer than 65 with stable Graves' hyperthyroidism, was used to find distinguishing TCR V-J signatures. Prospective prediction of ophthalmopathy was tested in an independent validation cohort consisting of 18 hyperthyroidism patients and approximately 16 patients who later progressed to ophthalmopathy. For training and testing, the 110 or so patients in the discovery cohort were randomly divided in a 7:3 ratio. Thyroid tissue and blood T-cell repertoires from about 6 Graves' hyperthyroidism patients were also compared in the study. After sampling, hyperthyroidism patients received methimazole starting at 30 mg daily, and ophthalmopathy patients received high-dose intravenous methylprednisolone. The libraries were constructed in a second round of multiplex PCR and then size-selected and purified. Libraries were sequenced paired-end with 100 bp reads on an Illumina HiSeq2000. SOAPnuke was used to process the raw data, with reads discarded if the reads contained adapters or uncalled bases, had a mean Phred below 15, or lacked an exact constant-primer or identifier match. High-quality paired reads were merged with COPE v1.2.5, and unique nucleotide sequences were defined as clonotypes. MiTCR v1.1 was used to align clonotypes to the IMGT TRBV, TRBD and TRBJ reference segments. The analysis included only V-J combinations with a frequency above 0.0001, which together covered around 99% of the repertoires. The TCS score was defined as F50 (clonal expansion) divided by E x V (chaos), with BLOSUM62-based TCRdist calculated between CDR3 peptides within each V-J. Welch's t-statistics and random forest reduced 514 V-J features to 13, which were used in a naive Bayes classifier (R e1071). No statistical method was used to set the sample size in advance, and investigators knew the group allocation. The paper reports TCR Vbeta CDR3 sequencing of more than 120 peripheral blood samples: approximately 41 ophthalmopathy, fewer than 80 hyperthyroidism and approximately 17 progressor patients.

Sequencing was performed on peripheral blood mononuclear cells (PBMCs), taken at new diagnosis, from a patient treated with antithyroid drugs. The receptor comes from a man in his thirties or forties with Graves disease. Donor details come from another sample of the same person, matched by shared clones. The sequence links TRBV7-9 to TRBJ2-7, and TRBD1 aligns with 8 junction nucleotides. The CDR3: CASSPRGPSEQYF. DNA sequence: TGTGCCAGCAGCCCCAGGGGGCCCTCCGAGCAGTACTTC.